Listed below are T cell receptor beta chains from one sample, sequenced in a study of blood T cells in healthy people across ages. MiXCR, run by TCRdb on the 5' RACE reads, gives a single entry per CDR3 protein. The repertoire includes 650,000 to 1,000,000 distinct CDR3 sequences, 30% to 45% of them detected once, and roughly 13% sits in the top ten. Material: blood. Receptors originate from a man aged 18 to 29 in good health. Each CDR3 is given with its conserved first and last residue. A D gene is named only where the DNA matches it firmly. Clone size appears in some rows only: once, few, many, or a class for an expanded clone.

TGCGCCAGCAGCTTGGTCCAACTAGCGGGGGGGGTGAATGAGCAGTTCTTC CASSLVQLAGGVNEQFF TRBV5-1 TRBD2 - TRBJ2-1
TGCAATGCTAGAGATCGGGGGGATGAGCAGTACTTC CNARDRGDEQYF TRBV20-1 TRBD2 - TRBJ2-7
TGTGCCAGCAGCCCCATTACTAGCAGCACAGATACGCAGTATTTT CASSPITSSTDTQYF TRBV7-2 - - TRBJ2-3
TGTGCCAGCAGACCAGGGGCACAGGGATCAGATGAGCAGTACTTC CASRPGAQGSDEQYF TRBV12-3/TRBV12-4 - few TRBJ2-7
TGTGCCAGTACCCATCGACTAGCGACGCAAGAGACCCAGTACTTC CASTHRLATQETQYF TRBV19 TRBD2 - TRBJ2-5
TGTGCCGACGTTTATGGCTACACCTTC CADVYGYTF TRBV13 - - TRBJ1-2
TGTGCCAGCAGTTTGACGAGGACAGGGCTAACCCCTCGAGGCTACACCTTC CASSLTRTGLTPRGYTF TRBV6-5 TRBD1 - TRBJ1-2
TGTGCCAGCAGTTTTTCTAGACAGGGGGGAGTCGGGGAGCTGTTTTTT CASSFSRQGGVGELFF TRBV27 TRBD1 - TRBJ2-2
TGCGCCAGCAGCCAACGCCCTGAGGGGAACTATGGCTACACCTTC CASSQRPEGNYGYTF TRBV4-3 - many TRBJ1-2
TGTGCCAGCAGGCACGGGACAAATCAGCCCCAGCATTTT CASRHGTNQPQHF TRBV27 - few TRBJ1-5
TGTGCCAGCAGCCGAAAAAGGAACACTGAAGCTTTCTTT CASSRKRNTEAFF TRBV4-2 - once TRBJ1-1
TGTGCCAGCAGTTTAGCCCAGCAAAACAATGAGCAGTTCTTC CASSLAQQNNEQFF TRBV12-3/TRBV12-4 - many TRBJ2-1
TGTGCCAGCAGTGACTCCCCCTCCACCGGGGAGCTGTTTTTT CASSDSPSTGELFF TRBV6-4 - - TRBJ2-2
TGTGCCAGCAGCTTAGCAGTCCCGAACACTGAAGCTTTCTTT CASSLAVPNTEAFF TRBV7-2 - - TRBJ1-1
TGTGCCAGCAGCTTAAGTGCGGCAAGCAGGGATGAGCAGTTCTTC CASSLSAASRDEQFF TRBV7-3 - - TRBJ2-1
TGTGCCAGCAGCCAAGAAAGCGGGGGGGCCAAAGATACGCAGTATTTT CASSQESGGAKDTQYF TRBV4-2 TRBD2 - TRBJ2-3
TGCGCCAGCAGCTCACCGGTCTTGGCTGGGGCCAACGTCCTGACTTTC CASSSPVLAGANVLTF TRBV5-1 - few TRBJ2-6
TGCAGCTCCCAGACAGCAGATAACTATGGCTACACCTTC CSSQTADNYGYTF TRBV29-1 - many TRBJ1-2
TGTGCCAGCACCGGACAGGTTGTAGAGACCCAGTACTTC CASTGQVVETQYF TRBV6-2/TRBV6-3 TRBD1 few TRBJ2-5
TGTGCCAGCAGTGTCCCTTCCGGGACTCCTCGTGGCTACACCTTC CASSVPSGTPRGYTF TRBV6-6 - few TRBJ1-2
TGCAGTGCTAGAGATCTAGCCCAGGGATACAATGGGCAGTTCTTC CSARDLAQGYNGQFF TRBV20-1 - - TRBJ2-1
TGTGCCAGCAGCCCGACAGGGGAAAGTATCCCTTTCTATGGCTACACCTTC CASSPTGESIPFYGYTF TRBV4-2 TRBD1 few TRBJ1-2